This passage covers 18 T cell receptor beta chains from one sample sequenced in a study of monozygotic twins with cystic fibrosis. Generated by immunoSEQ multiplex PCR, the TCRdb table keeps only in-frame clones and is missing some. This sample has around 9,500 clones, with 97% to 99% found just once. The material sequenced was blood. The receptor set was obtained from a girl aged 2-10 years with cystic fibrosis.

The chain combines TRBV4-1 with TRBJ1-2, with D unclear. Germline CDR1 reads MGHRA; CDR2 reads YSYEKL. This CDR3 spans 14 amino acids. Between the trimmed V and J ends, which lost 4 bases and 1 base, there was a span of 10 bases. CDR3 in amino acids: CASSPWEGNYGYTF. The CDR3 DNA follows: TGCGCCAGCAGCCCCTGGGAGGGTAACTATGGCTACACCTTC.

V is TRBV19 and J is TRBJ1-2; 9 bases map to TRBD1. The germline V gene encodes CDR1 LNHDA and CDR2 SQIVND (reference sequence). Germline trimming cut 3 bases from V and 4 bases from J; bases unmatched to any gene: 3. The CDR3 is 14 residues long. The CDR3 loop is CASSIDRGIYGYTF. CDR3 coding DNA: TGTGCCAGTAGTATCGACAGGGGGATCTATGGCTACACCTTC.

V usage is TRBV6-5 and J usage is TRBJ2-2, with a weak D call TRBD2 (5 bases). Looked up from germline, CDR1 is MNHEY and CDR2 is SVGAGI. V shed 7 bases and J shed 7 bases, with 7 bases lying between them. The CDR3 runs 11 residues. The CDR3 sequence is CASTSGGELFF. In nucleotides, the CDR3 is TGTGCCAGCACGAGCGGCGGGGAGCTGTTTTTT.

V gene TRBV28 combines with J gene TRBJ2-7; 7 nucleotides line up with TRBD1. There are 14 residues in the CDR3. Germline CDR1 and CDR2: MDHEN and SYDVKM. Germline trimming cut 6 bases from V and 2 bases from J; bases unmatched to any gene: 7. DNA for the CDR3: TGTGCCAGCAGGGGGACAGTTCCCCCCTACGAGCAGTACTTC. The encoded protein is CASRGTVPPYEQYF.

The V and J genes are TRBV4-1 and TRBJ1-3, with D perhaps TRBD1 (5 bases). There are 15 residues in the CDR3. Germline CDR1 and CDR2: MGHRA and YSYEKL. V lost 4 bases and J 2 bases, leaving 12 bases between the germline ends. For the CDR3, the DNA is TGCGCCAGCAGCCTGCAGGGTAACGCTGGAAACACCATATATTTT. Its translation: CASSLQGNAGNTIYF.

This chain links TRBV7-9 with TRBJ2-1; D is perhaps TRBD2 (6 bases). The CDR3 covers 12 residues. Trimming shortened V by 4 bases and J by 7 bases, and 8 bases separated the two germline ends. Germline V gives CDR1 SEHNR, CDR2 FQNEAQ (reference sequence). The CDR3 is CASSYGGNEQFF. CDR3 DNA sequence: TGTGCCAGCAGCTACGGGGGTAATGAGCAGTTCTTC.

V usage is TRBV30 and J usage is TRBJ2-1, with 7 bases lining up with TRBD2. The CDR3 covers 12 residues. V trimming: 5 bases; J trimming: 6 bases; junction bases outside the gene matches: 4. Germline V gene lookup returns CDR1 GTSNPN and CDR2 SVGIG (reference sequence). The CDR3 sequence is CAWAPGGNEQFF. Here the CDR3 DNA reads TGTGCCTGGGCCCCGGGGGGCAATGAGCAGTTCTTC.

This chain connects TRBV29-1 to TRBJ1-5; no definite D call. Looked up from germline, CDR1 is SQVTM and CDR2 is ANQGSEA. The germline V and J ends were trimmed by 5 bases and 6 bases, with 11 bases remaining between them. This CDR3 is 12 amino acids long. In nucleotides, the CDR3 is TGCAGCGTTATTGAAGGGAGTCAGCCCCAGCATTTT. Translation: CSVIEGSQPQHF.

V usage is TRBV28 and J usage is TRBJ1-2; TRBD1 might be the D (5 bases). Germline V gene sequence: CDR1 MDHEN, CDR2 SYDVKM. The CDR3 totals 15 residues. The germline V and J ends were trimmed by 7 bases and 5 bases, with 20 bases remaining between them. In nucleotides, the CDR3 is TGTGCCAGCACACCTCCGGGGCCCGGGCGTTATGGCTACACCTTC. Encoded protein: CASTPPGPGRYGYTF.

This sequence joins TRBV19 and TRBJ2-7; no clear D gene. Per the germline V gene, CDR1 is LNHDA and CDR2 is SQIVND (reference sequence). This CDR3 spans 14 amino acids. Trimming removed 5 bases from V and 0 bases from J, with 11 bases in between. CDR3 nucleotides: TGTGCCAGTAGTCGTACAGTGAGCTCCTACGAGCAGTACTTC. Its translation is CASSRTVSSYEQYF.

This rearrangement joins TRBV7-9 to TRBJ1-3; no reliable D call. The ends were cut back, 0 bases at V and 4 bases at J, with 7 bases in the middle. This CDR3 has 14 amino acids. CDR1 and CDR2 (germline): SEHNR, FQNEAQ (reference sequence). The CDR3 DNA follows: TGTGCCAGCAGCTTAGCCGATACAGGAAACACCATATATTTT. This sequence encodes CASSLADTGNTIYF.

This chain connects TRBV6-6 to TRBJ1-4, with 8 positions matching TRBD1. Per germline, CDR1 MNHNY and CDR2 SVGAGI (reference sequence). The ends lost 2 bases at V and 8 bases at J; junction bases unmatched: 7. The CDR3 has 15 residues. CDR3 loop: CASSYPGTGAEKLFF. The CDR3, as DNA: TGTGCCAGCAGTTACCCCGGGACAGGTGCAGAAAAACTGTTTTTT.

The chain carries TRBV28 and TRBJ1-2; TRBD1 matches at 7 bases. The germline gives CDR1 MDHEN, CDR2 SYDVKM. The CDR3 has 14 amino acids. V was clipped by 7 bases and J by 5 bases; unmatched bases: 10. CDR3 region: CASTGDSPSYGYTF. The CDR3 nucleotides are TGTGCCAGCACTGGGGACAGCCCCTCTTATGGCTACACCTTC.

The chain carries TRBV19 and TRBJ2-6; no firm D call. V lost 4 bases, J lost 9 bases, and 10 bases lay in between. Germline CDR1 is LNHDA and CDR2 is SQIVND (reference sequence). The CDR3 length is 13 residues. The CDR3 DNA follows: TGTGCCAGTAGTACTCCGCGTGGCAACGTCCTGACTTTC. This sequence encodes CASSTPRGNVLTF.

The gene calls are TRBV18 and TRBJ1-1; TRBD1 matches at 8 bases. V lost 3 bases, J lost 4 bases, and 16 bases stayed unmatched. Per the germline V gene, CDR1 is KGHSH and CDR2 is LQKENI. The CDR3 length is 18 residues. CDR3 residues: CASSPSGRGLRSGTEAFF. The CDR3 DNA reads as TGTGCCAGCTCACCCTCCGGCAGGGGGCTTAGATCGGGCACTGAAGCTTTCTTT.

The chain couples TRBV6-5 to TRBJ2-1, with 10 bases aligning to TRBD2. Looked up from germline, CDR1 is MNHEY and CDR2 is SVGAGI. With 6 bases clipped from V and 2 bases from J, the junction kept 4 bases outside the gene matches. This CDR3 spans 15 amino acids. CDR3 region: CASRSLAGPYNEQFF. Here the CDR3 DNA reads TGTGCCAGCAGGTCACTAGCGGGACCCTACAATGAGCAGTTCTTC.

The chain employs TRBV28 and TRBJ2-5; D is ambiguous. Germline V CDR1 and CDR2: MDHEN, SYDVKM. This CDR3 contains 11 residues. The ends were cut back, 2 bases at V and 4 bases at J, with 2 bases in the middle. The CDR3 reads CASSLGETQYF. CDR3 sequence (DNA): TGTGCCAGCAGTTTAGGAGAGACCCAGTACTTC.

This sequence joins TRBV13 and TRBJ2-5, with 10 positions matching TRBD1. V shed 5 bases and J 5 bases; nucleotides not matched to a gene: 11. Germline CDR1 reads PRHDT; CDR2 reads FYEKMQ (reference sequence). This CDR3 spans 16 amino acids. The CDR3 loop reads CASSISGTGVSETQYF. CDR3 in DNA: TGTGCCAGCAGCATCTCCGGGACAGGGGTTTCGGAGACCCAGTACTTC.